The following is a TCR beta chain sequence with its context. Its antigen remains unidentified. CDR3 and TCR beta VDJ profiling relied on a genomic DNA template. TCRdb ran MiXCR on the reads and lists one entry per CDR3 protein. The sample includes about 110,000 distinct CDR3 sequences, less than 65% of them seen just once. This sample stems from a study of CD8+CD57+ T cells in acquired aplastic anemia. Study-wide background: Sorted CD4+ plus CD8+ cells gave DNA averaging approximately 2.9 ug. Notes on the study in general: A significant difference in CD8+ Simpson's diversity between patients and controls was not found. Shared by patients and controls, just under 30 CD8+ CDR3s were abundant in patients.

The V gene lost 8 bases and the J gene lost 4 bases, with 8 bases spanning the gap. Germline CDR1 reads LNHDA; CDR2 reads SQIVND (reference sequence). The length of the CDR3 is 11 residues. The sequencing sample was made of sorted CD4+, CD8+, or CD8+CD57+ T cells (not recorded which) from PBMCs. The genes are TRBV19 and TRBJ1-1, with D unclear. This TCR came from a human donor in good health, serving as a control. Here the CDR3 reads CASRGRTEAFF. The CDR3 nucleotides read TGTGCCAGTCGGGGTCGCACTGAAGCTTTCTTT.